Sequencing of this T cell receptor beta chain was carried out in a study of shared clonotypes between healthy human individuals. Division of CD4+ cells produced a CD45RA+ naive subset and a CD45RA-negative memory subset. J gave up 0 bases and V 7 bases, and 10 bases lay outside the gene matches. The CDR3 consists of 18 residues. Germline V gene data show CDR1 as SNHLY and CDR2 as FYNNEI. Profiling relied on immunoSEQ multiplex PCR, and the TCRdb table lists in-frame clones only, not all of them. The table records more than 1 million clones, 70% to 80% of them present only once. This sequence was found in a man aged 18 to 29 in good health. Some clones in this sample may be carry-over from other donors' samples. Input material: memory CD4+ T cells from PBMCs. Subset indicated: CD45RA-negative fraction. This chain joins TRBV2 and TRBJ2-6; 9 nucleotides match TRBD2. The CDR3 is CASTLTGTSPSGANVLTF. In DNA form, the CDR3 reads TGTGCCAGCACTCTCACCGGGACTAGCCCCTCTGGGGCCAACGTCCTGACTTTC.